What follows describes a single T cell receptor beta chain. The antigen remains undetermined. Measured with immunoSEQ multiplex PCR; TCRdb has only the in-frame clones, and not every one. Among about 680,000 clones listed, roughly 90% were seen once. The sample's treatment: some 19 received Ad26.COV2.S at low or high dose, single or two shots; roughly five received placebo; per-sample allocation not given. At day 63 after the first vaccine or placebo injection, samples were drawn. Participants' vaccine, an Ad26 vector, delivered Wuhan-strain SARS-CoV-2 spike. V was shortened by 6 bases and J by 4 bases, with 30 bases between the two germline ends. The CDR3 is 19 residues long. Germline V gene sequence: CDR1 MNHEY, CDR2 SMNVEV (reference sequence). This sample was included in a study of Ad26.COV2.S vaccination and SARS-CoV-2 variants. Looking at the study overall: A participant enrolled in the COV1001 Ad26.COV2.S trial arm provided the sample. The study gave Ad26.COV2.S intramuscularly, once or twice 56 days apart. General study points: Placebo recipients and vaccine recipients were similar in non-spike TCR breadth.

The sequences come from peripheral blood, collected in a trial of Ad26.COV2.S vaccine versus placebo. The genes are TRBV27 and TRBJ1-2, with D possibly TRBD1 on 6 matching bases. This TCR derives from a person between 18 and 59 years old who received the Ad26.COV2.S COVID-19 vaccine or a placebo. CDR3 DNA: TGTGCCAGCAGGGACAGAATAACCAACACGGGGGGCATCGGCTATGGCTACACCTTC. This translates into CASRDRITNTGGIGYGYTF.